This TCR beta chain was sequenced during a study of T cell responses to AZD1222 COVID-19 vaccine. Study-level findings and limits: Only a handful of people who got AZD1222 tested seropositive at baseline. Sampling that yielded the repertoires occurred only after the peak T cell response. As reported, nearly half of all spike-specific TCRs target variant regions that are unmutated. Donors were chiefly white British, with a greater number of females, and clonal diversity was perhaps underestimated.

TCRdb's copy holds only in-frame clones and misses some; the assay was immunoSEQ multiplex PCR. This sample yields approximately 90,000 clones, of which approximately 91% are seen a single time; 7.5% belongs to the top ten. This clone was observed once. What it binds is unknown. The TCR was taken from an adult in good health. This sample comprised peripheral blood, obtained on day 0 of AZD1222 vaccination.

The CDR3 reads CASSEALNEKLFF. CDR3 nucleotides: TGTGCCAGCAGTGAAGCGCTTAATGAAAAACTGTTTTTT. The genes are TRBV6-1 and TRBJ1-4; no clear D gene. V was shortened by 0 bases and J by 4 bases, with 3 bases between the two germline ends. The V gene's germline CDR1 is MNHNS and CDR2 SASEGT. The CDR3 totals 13 residues.